The rows below give T cell receptor beta chains drawn from one sample of a study of cytomegalovirus exposure and HLA in healthy donors. Clones were read by immunoSEQ multiplex PCR, and TCRdb kept only the in-frame ones, dropping some. The sample carries some 130,000 clones, about four fifths recorded once. Sequences were obtained from PBMCs. These receptors were collected from a male donor in good health and CMV-seronegative. The CDR3 runs from the conserved cysteine through the conserved F or W. The D gene is left open where the match is weak.

TRBD2 | TRBV10-3 | CAISGSGVYNEQFF
TRBD1 | TRBV6-1 | CASRPTGGLNEQYF
TRBD2 | TRBV15 | CATSRAPSGGPYNEQFF
- | TRBV18 | CASSPPPTPYEQYF
TRBD2 | TRBV15 | CATSSFRLAGGGEQFF
- | TRBV4-3 | CASSQEDTPLEDTQYF
- | TRBV19 | CASSRGLFSTKPQHF
- | TRBV25-1 | CASSGGWARNEAFF
- | TRBV5-1 | CASSFAGMDEQYF
- | TRBV21-1 | CASSKVRRLQETAQYF
TRBD1 | TRBV5-1 | CASSSTGAGTEAFF
TRBD1 | TRBV6-1 | CASSEVGTGNSPLHF
- | TRBV19 | CASSILTGGDTEAFF
TRBD2 | TRBV10-3 | CAISESSGGFETQYF
TRBD1 | TRBV4-3 | CASSQANRGSNTGELFF
TRBD2 | TRBV19 | CASRSRGGYQETQYF
- | TRBV9 | CASSVDRGASSYNEQFF
TRBD2 | TRBV2 | CASSGPTSAQETQYF
TRBD2 | TRBV6-6 | CASSQGLAGGLDTQYF
TRBD1 | TRBV29-1 | CSVMTGKEYEQYF
TRBD2 | TRBV10-3 | CAISESILAGASDTQYF
TRBD1 | TRBV5-1 | CASSSGQGQETQYF
TRBD1 | TRBV6-1 | CASSEPFLTGDEYGYTF
TRBD1 | TRBV7-9 | CASSRTGGPSQETQYF
TRBD1 | TRBV27 | CASSLLSGTGVGEQYF
- | TRBV18 | CASPPTALRDTEAFF
TRBD1 | TRBV5-1 | CASSFWDRESKTQYF
TRBD1 | TRBV6-5 | CASSYSKGARTEAFF
TRBD1 | TRBV7-8 | CASSLVSDRDYWGYTF
TRBD1 | TRBV7-9 | CASSAHPGQGHNEQFF
TRBD1 | TRBV10-3 | CAISQGVGMNTEAFF
TRBD2 | TRBV7-9 | CAVGGDSYEQYF
- | TRBV15 | CATSRDLGVAEAFF
TRBD2 | TRBV9 | CASSSSGGIAKNIQYF
TRBD1 | TRBV30 | CAWRLTGGVEAFF
- | TRBV19 | CASRTGSLQGYGYTF
TRBD1 | TRBV7-9 | CASRGTGSGETQYF
- | TRBV18 | CASSPISEAFF
- | TRBV6-5 | CASSLSGSSYEQYF
TRBD1 | TRBV11-3 | CASSSTLWGQASYEQYF
- | TRBV7-2 | CASTYLSGSTDTQYF
- | TRBV4-3 | CASSHDQGFLHF
TRBD1 | TRBV5-4 | CASSLKGGGEAFF
TRBD2 | TRBV5-1 | CASSLTSGAGAGELFF
- | TRBV19 | CASTEAGWGNYGYTF
- | TRBV7-9 | CASSPPLNEQFF
- | TRBV4-3 | CASSQGKQVFSGANVLTF
- | TRBV9 | CASCRSNTGELFF
- | TRBV4-3 | CASSERTTGANVLTF
TRBD1 | TRBV9 | CASSAPFTGVYGYTF
TRBD1 | TRBV15 | CATSRYPGQGANEKLFF
TRBD1 | TRBV6-5 | CASSLRDRYQPQHF
- | TRBV5-1 | CASKQEEGHTEAFF
TRBD2 | TRBV27 | CASSSGLAPSGEQYF
TRBD1 | TRBV11-2 | CASSLSRGDGYTF